This T cell receptor beta chain was documented in a study of molecular identifiers for immune sequencing clone quantification. Study-wide background: In replicates, RNA from roughly 21,000 or 96,000 naive CD8 cells was divided five ways and four parts were sequenced.

This clonotype appeared many times. The antigen is undetermined. The study, taken as a whole, reports: In CMV-specific effectors, clones above 20 copies held over 99% of molecules; naive, under 1%.

Sorted naive CD8 T cells, roughly 19,000 to 1,000,000, were sequenced from 10%, 30% or 50% RNA. Based on a CD8+CD4-CCR7+CD45RA+ profile, naive CD8 T cells were sorted. TCRdb reprocessed the PCR reads with MiXCR, giving one entry per CDR3 protein. Of about 500,000 distinct CDR3 sequences detected, around 21% appear once; the ten largest clones hold about 0.78%. V gave up 4 bases and J gave up 4 bases, with 17 bases separating them. The length of the CDR3 is 15 residues. Germline V gives CDR1 MDHEN, CDR2 SYDVKM. The sequencing input was naive CD8+ T cells from blood, with Jurkat cell RNA spiked in. Regarding subset: FACS-sorted CD8+CD4-CCR7+CD45RA+ naive T cells. This receptor was obtained from a human donor in good health. Some libraries in this study had Jurkat cell RNA spiked in. The rearrangement joins TRBV28 to TRBJ2-7; TRBD1 might be the D (6 bases). In DNA, the CDR3 is TGTGCCAGCAGTTCCCGGGACACAGGATTATACGAGCAGTACTTC. Translation gives CASSSRDTGLYEQYF.